These 28 T cell receptor beta chains share one sample of origin, sequenced in a study of blood T cell repertoires in COVID-19. Assay: immunoSEQ multiplex PCR; the TCRdb copy retains only in-frame clones and omits some. The data hold hundreds of thousands of clones, with approximately 91% observed a single time. The sequencing sample was made of peripheral blood. The receptor source for this set is a woman in her 70s with COVID-19, enrolled during active disease.

The chain uses TRBV6-5 and TRBJ1-2; no reliable D call. Germline CDR1 reads MNHEY; CDR2 reads SVGAGI. V dropped 4 bases and J dropped 3 bases, with 12 bases sitting between them. The CDR3 is 14 residues long. CDR3 loop: CASSFREAHYGYTF. The CDR3 DNA reads TGTGCCAGCAGTTTTAGAGAGGCCCACTATGGCTACACCTTC.

This chain connects TRBV7-9 to TRBJ1-4, with D possibly being TRBD1 (6 bases). CDR1 SEHNR and CDR2 FQNEAQ come from the germline V gene (reference sequence). The V end was cut by 5 bases, the J end by 4 bases, with 14 bases between. This CDR3 comprises 15 residues. The CDR3 region is CASSGWTAFNEKLFF. CDR3 nucleotides: TGTGCCAGCAGCGGCTGGACAGCTTTTAATGAAAAACTGTTTTTT.

The J gene is TRBJ2-3, the V gene TRBV10-1; 8 bases align to TRBD2. CDR1 WNHNN and CDR2 SYGVQD come from the germline V gene (reference sequence). CDR3 length equals 14 residues. The V gene end was trimmed by 5 bases and the J gene end by 4 bases; junction bases not matched to a gene: 5. The CDR3 reads CASSPGGQADTQYF. CDR3 DNA sequence: TGCGCCAGCAGTCCGGGGGGGCAGGCAGATACGCAGTATTTT.

The J gene is TRBJ2-1, the V gene TRBV5-1; 11 nucleotides line up with TRBD1. V lost 2 bases to trimming and J lost 6 bases; unmatched junction nucleotides: 1. The germline V gene has CDR1 SGHRS and CDR2 YFSETQ. The CDR3 sequence is 14 residues long. Here the CDR3 reads CASSFGTGGNEQFF. CDR3 nucleotide sequence: TGCGCCAGCAGCTTCGGGACAGGGGGCAATGAGCAGTTCTTC.

The chain recombines TRBV12-3 or TRBV12-4 with TRBJ2-3, with D hard to call. The V gene lost 7 bases and the J gene lost 3 bases, with 11 bases spanning the gap. CDR3 length equals 13 residues. In nucleotides, the CDR3 is TGTGCCAGCACGGAACAGAATACAGATACGCAGTATTTT. Amino acids: CASTEQNTDTQYF.

The J gene is TRBJ1-2, the V gene TRBV6-1; 7 nucleotides line up with TRBD1. V lost 0 bases, J lost 2 bases, and 6 bases stayed unmatched. The CDR3 spans 16 residues. Germline CDR1 reads MNHNS; CDR2 reads SASEGT. The CDR3 region has the DNA TGTGCCAGCAGTGAAGCGCGACAGGGAATAAACTATGGCTACACCTTC. Encoded protein: CASSEARQGINYGYTF.

The V gene is TRBV6-6, the J gene TRBJ1-2; tentatively, D is TRBD1 (6 bases). The CDR3 consists of 11 residues. Trimming took off 8 bases at V and 5 bases at J, with 9 bases between the two ends. CDR1 and CDR2 from the germline V gene are MNHNY and SVGAGI (reference sequence). The CDR3 protein is CASQGGYGYTF. CDR3 coding DNA: TGTGCCAGCCAAGGGGGTTATGGCTACACCTTC.

The chain couples TRBV5-1 to TRBJ2-2; D gene uncertain. Trimming shortened V by 0 bases and J by 4 bases, and 10 bases separated the two germline ends. The CDR3 is 15 residues long. Germline lookup yields CDR1 SGHRS and CDR2 YFSETQ. The DNA for the CDR3 is TGCGCCAGCAGCTTGGATTCGAGTCGCACCGGGGAGCTGTTTTTT. Its protein is CASSLDSSRTGELFF.

J is TRBJ1-2 and V is TRBV5-6, with a weak D call TRBD1 (6 bases). The CDR3 consists of 15 residues. Germline V gene sequence: CDR1 SGHDT, CDR2 YYEEEE. Trimming left V 1 base short and J 2 bases short, with 12 bases between. The CDR3 DNA follows: TGTGCCAGCAGCTTGTTTCCACAGGGAAACTATGGCTACACCTTC. This translates into CASSLFPQGNYGYTF.

This rearrangement joins TRBV2 to TRBJ1-5, with D perhaps TRBD1 (6 bases). Germline V gene lookup returns CDR1 SNHLY and CDR2 FYNNEI. V shed 0 bases and J shed 5 bases, with 11 bases lying between them. This CDR3 spans 15 amino acids. CDR3 sequence (DNA): TGTGCCAGCAGTGAAGCAGGGCAGGGGCATCAGCCCCAGCATTTT. Protein: CASSEAGQGHQPQHF. The whole variable domain, remainder taken from reference TRBV2 and TRBJ1-5, is EPEVTQTPSHQVTQMGQEVILRCVPISNHLYFYWYRQILGQKVEFLVSFYNNEISEKSEIFDDQFSVERPDGSNFTLKIRSTKLEDSAMYFCASSEAGQGHQPQHFGDGTRLSIL.

The V and J genes are TRBV30 and TRBJ2-7; possible D gene TRBD2, 6 bases. The V gene's germline CDR1 is GTSNPN and CDR2 SVGIG (reference sequence). The ends were cut back, 4 bases at V and 3 bases at J, with 13 bases in the middle. CDR3 size: 13 residues. The CDR3, as DNA: TGTGCCTGGACTCGCGAGGGAGGCTACGAGCAGTACTTC. The encoded protein is CAWTREGGYEQYF. The whole variable domain, remainder taken from reference TRBV30 and TRBJ2-7, is SQTIHQWPATLVQPVGSPLSLECTVEGTSNPNLYWYRQAAGRGLQLLFYSVGIGQISSEVPQNLSASRPQDRQFILSSKKLLLSDSGFYLCAWTREGGYEQYFGPGTRLTVT.

This clone was detected only once. The genes are TRBV5-1 and TRBJ1-1, with TRBD1 matching over 9 bases. Germline CDR1 and CDR2: SGHRS and YFSETQ. This CDR3 is built from 15 residues. V lost 4 bases and J lost 5; bases outside the gene matches: 9. The CDR3 is CASSLRTGVGTEAFF. CDR3 nucleotide sequence: TGCGCCAGCAGCCTAAGGACAGGGGTAGGGACTGAAGCTTTCTTT.

The gene calls are TRBV2 and TRBJ1-4, with a tentative D call TRBD1 (6 bases). The CDR3 extends over 12 amino acids. CDR1 and CDR2 (germline): SNHLY, FYNNEI. V lost 10 bases, J lost 6 bases, and 12 bases lay in between. This CDR3 is CAIRGGDEKLFF. The CDR3 DNA is TGTGCCATCCGAGGGGGAGATGAAAAACTGTTTTTT.

This chain connects TRBV24-1 to TRBJ2-2; 10 bases fit TRBD1. Unmatched junction bases numbered 6, after V lost 1 base and J lost 5 bases. The germline V gene encodes CDR1 KGHDR and CDR2 SFDVKD. The CDR3 runs to 17 residues. DNA of the CDR3: TGTGCCACCAGTGATTTTTGGGGACAGGGGAAGACCGGGGAGCTGTTTTTT. The encoded protein is CATSDFWGQGKTGELFF.

The rearrangement links TRBV30 to TRBJ1-6, with unresolved D. This CDR3 spans 15 amino acids. V gave up 2 bases and J gave up 10 bases, with 18 bases separating them. From germline, CDR1 is GTSNPN and CDR2 SVGIG (reference sequence). As DNA, the CDR3 is TGTGCCTGGAGTCCCCTTTTTGGCGGTAGGTCACCCCTCCACTTT. Translation gives CAWSPLFGGRSPLHF.

The chain combines TRBV28 with TRBJ1-2; a possible D gene is TRBD1 (6 bases). V lost 3 bases and J 6 bases, leaving 8 bases between the germline ends. The germline V gene has CDR1 MDHEN and CDR2 SYDVKM. CDR3 length: 12 amino acids. The CDR3 sequence is CASSFQGNGYTF. As DNA, the CDR3 is TGTGCCAGCAGTTTCCAGGGGAATGGCTACACCTTC.

A single count supports this clone. This chain connects TRBV6-2 or TRBV6-3 to TRBJ2-7, with TRBD2 matching over 11 bases. The CDR3 has 16 residues. Per the germline V gene, CDR1 is MNHEY and CDR2 is SVGEGT. The junction had 8 bases not matched to a gene; V was cut back by 6 bases and J by 1 base. The CDR3 reads CASSQPSGGPSYEQYF. The CDR3 DNA follows: TGTGCCAGCAGCCAACCTAGCGGGGGGCCTTCCTACGAGCAGTACTTC.

The chain carries TRBV11-2 and TRBJ1-5; 9 bases align to TRBD1. The CDR3 is made up of 14 amino acids. Germline values: CDR1 SGHAT, CDR2 FQNNGV. Losses at the gene ends were 5 bases for V and 2 bases for J; bases not matched to a gene: 1. The CDR3 region has the DNA TGTGCCAGCAGCCGGACAGGGGGCAATCAGCCCCAGCATTTT. Protein: CASSRTGGNQPQHF.

The chain couples TRBV5-6 to TRBJ1-6; 11 bases map to TRBD1. Germline CDR1 reads SGHDT; CDR2 reads YYEEEE. Trimming took 4 bases from V and 0 from J; bases not matched to a gene: 9. CDR3 length: 19 residues. The CDR3 DNA is TGTGCCAGCAGCCTTAGGGACAGGGGGAAGAGCTCCTATAATTCACCCCTCCACTTT. This sequence encodes CASSLRDRGKSSYNSPLHF.

The chain joins TRBV19 to TRBJ1-5; D unclear. The V and J ends lost 7 bases and 0 bases respectively, with 19 bases between them. CDR1 is LNHDA and CDR2 is SQIVND in the germline V gene (reference sequence). The CDR3 has 17 residues. CDR3 sequence: CASTLTDNSYSNQPQHF. The CDR3 DNA sequence: TGTGCCAGTACCCTTACGGATAACAGTTATAGCAATCAGCCCCAGCATTTT. Drawing the rest from reference TRBV19 and TRBJ1-5, the complete variable domain is DGGITQSPKYLFRKEGQNVTLSCEQNLNHDAMYWYRQDPGQGLRLIYYSQIVNDFQKGDIAEGYSVSREKKESFPLTVTSAQKNPTAFYLCASTLTDNSYSNQPQHFGDGTRLSIL.

This chain uses TRBV28 with TRBJ1-2; maybe TRBD1 (6 bases). CDR1 and CDR2 from the germline V gene are MDHEN and SYDVKM. Trimming shortened V by 4 bases and J by 6 bases, and 18 bases separated the two germline ends. The length of the CDR3 is 15 residues. The CDR3 DNA reads TGTGCCAGCAGTTCCCTAGGGCAGGGGCTCGATGGCTACACCTTC. This sequence encodes CASSSLGQGLDGYTF.

As DNA, the CDR3 is TGTGCCAGCAGCTTAGGACTAGTCTGGGATACGCAGTATTTT. Amino acid sequence: CASSLGLVWDTQYF. This sequence joins TRBV13 and TRBJ2-3; tentative D call: TRBD2 (5 bases). This CDR3 region has 14 residues. Trimming took 0 bases from V and 6 from J, leaving 10 bases between them. The germline CDR1 and CDR2 sequences are PRHDT and FYEKMQ (reference sequence).

The genes are TRBV5-1 and TRBJ2-7; TRBD1 aligns across 7 bases. Losses at the gene ends were 4 bases for V and 3 bases for J; bases not matched to a gene: 13. Germline lookup yields CDR1 SGHRS and CDR2 YFSETQ. The CDR3 covers 16 residues. The CDR3 DNA reads as TGCGCCAGCAGCCCCGAAGGGGGCAGGGGGAACTACGAGCAGTACTTC. Protein product: CASSPEGGRGNYEQYF.

The CDR3 DNA follows: TGTGCCAGTAGTATGGACAGAGACCTTAACTATGGCTACACCTTC. Protein sequence: CASSMDRDLNYGYTF. The chain carries TRBV19 and TRBJ1-2, with a weak D call TRBD1 (6 bases). CDR3 length: 15 amino acids. The germline CDR1 and CDR2 sequences are LNHDA and SQIVND (reference sequence). V shed 3 bases and J shed 1 base, with 12 bases lying between them.

V and J are TRBV11-2 and TRBJ2-2; weak D call: TRBD1 (5 bases). The V end lost 5 bases, the J end lost 7 bases, and 17 bases lay between the germline ends. CDR3 length: 15 amino acids. The germline V gene has CDR1 SGHAT and CDR2 FQNNGV. The CDR3 DNA follows: TGTGCCAGCAGCCCACTTTCAGGGAAGGGCGGGGAGCTGTTTTTT. Encoded protein: CASSPLSGKGGELFF.

This chain uses TRBV5-6 with TRBJ2-7; 12 bases are a match to TRBD1. Germline V gene lookup returns CDR1 SGHDT and CDR2 YYEEEE. The CDR3 is made up of 15 amino acids. V lost 3 bases to trimming and J lost 2 bases; unmatched junction nucleotides: 3. CDR3 coding DNA: TGTGCCAGCAGCTCCGGGACAGGGGGCCCCTACGAGCAGTACTTC. The encoded protein is CASSSGTGGPYEQYF.

V gene TRBV29-1 combines with J gene TRBJ1-1; D perhaps matches TRBD1 (5 bases). The CDR3 has 13 amino acids. Between the trimmed V and J ends, which lost 7 bases and 10 bases, there was a span of 22 bases. Germline V CDR1 and CDR2: SQVTM, ANQGSEA. In nucleotides, the CDR3 is TGCAGCGGAGCAACAGGACTAGTAAAGACAGCTTTCTTT. Its protein product is CSGATGLVKTAFF.

The chain has TRBV19 and TRBJ1-1, with 8 bases matching TRBD1. Per germline, CDR1 LNHDA and CDR2 SQIVND (reference sequence). Trimming cost V 5 bases and J 0 bases; bases outside gene matches: 2. The CDR3 has 14 amino acids. The CDR3 coding sequence is TGTGCCAGTAGTGCAGGGGGCTTGAACACTGAAGCTTTCTTT. Translation gives CASSAGGLNTEAFF.